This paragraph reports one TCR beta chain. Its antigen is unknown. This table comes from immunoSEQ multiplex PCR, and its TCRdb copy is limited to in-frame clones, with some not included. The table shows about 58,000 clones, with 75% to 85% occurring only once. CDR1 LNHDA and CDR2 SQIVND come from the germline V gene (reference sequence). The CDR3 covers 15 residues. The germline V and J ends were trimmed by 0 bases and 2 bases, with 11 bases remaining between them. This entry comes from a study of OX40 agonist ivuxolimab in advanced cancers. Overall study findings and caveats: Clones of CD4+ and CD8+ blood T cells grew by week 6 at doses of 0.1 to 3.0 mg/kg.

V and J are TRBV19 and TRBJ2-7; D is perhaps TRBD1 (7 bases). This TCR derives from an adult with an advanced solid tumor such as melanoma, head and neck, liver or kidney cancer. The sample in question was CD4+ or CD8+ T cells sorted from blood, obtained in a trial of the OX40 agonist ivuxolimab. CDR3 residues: CASSIEARGAYEQYF. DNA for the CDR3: TGTGCCAGTAGTATAGAGGCCAGGGGGGCCTACGAGCAGTACTTC.